This T cell receptor (beta chain) was documented in a study of naive CD8 T cells in extremely preterm neonates. Comments on this clone: No antigen is known for it.

Without labor or membrane rupture, elective cesareans at roughly 35-43 weeks supplied term cord blood. With V trimmed by 4 bases and J by 7 bases, 3 bases remained unmatched. Germline V gives CDR1 SGHNT, CDR2 YYREEE (reference sequence). This CDR3 has 13 residues. Study-wide results and caveats: Term neonates 0.4%, young children 0.03%, adults approximately 0.0097%; preterm neonates shared around 2.6%. Relative to older groups, preterm infants had shorter, less trimmed CDR3s with fewer N additions. Preterm neonate repertoires were significantly less rich by iChao1 than others.

Method: immunoSEQ multiplex PCR; TCRdb's copy keeps in-frame clones and lacks some. There are about 7,500 clones in the sample; almost 98% occur only once, and just over 0.35% lies in the top ten. The specimen was naive CD8+ T cells from cord blood. The chain has TRBV5-4 and TRBJ2-2; 8 positions agree with TRBD2. The clonotype comes from a newborn in good health. The chain's CDR3 is CASSTGGGGELFF. The CDR3 DNA reads TGTGCCAGCAGCACGGGGGGGGGCGGGGAGCTGTTTTTT. Variable domain in full (rest from reference TRBV5-4 and TRBJ2-2): ETGVTQSPTHLIKTRGQQVTLRCSSQSGHNTVSWYQQALGQGPQFIFQYYREEENGRGNFPPRFSGLQFPNYSSELNVNALELDDSALYLCASSTGGGGELFFGEGSRLTVL.